This entry describes one T cell receptor (beta chain). Its specificity is not known. The record originates from a study of cytomegalovirus exposure and HLA in healthy donors. This CDR3 contains 12 residues. Germline V gives CDR1 MNHEY, CDR2 SVGAGI. V was pared by 8 bases and J by 7 bases, with 11 bases between. Study findings and constraints: A link between a missense DCLRE1C variant and TCR beta V- and J-gene trimming emerged from a later analysis. Among TCR beta chains, those listed as cytomegalovirus-associated numbered under 200. Later, an analysis found that common viral pathogens appeared to be linked with several of the most significant clusters.

Primers included in the PCR were 60 Vbeta and 13 Jbeta primers. Method: immunoSEQ multiplex PCR; TCRdb's copy keeps in-frame clones and lacks some. The table shows about 210,000 clones, with roughly nine tenths occurring only once. This receptor was identified in a boy between 2 and 10 years old in good health and CMV-seronegative. The sample was PBMCs. This rearrangement joins TRBV6-5 to TRBJ2-2; D may be TRBD2 (6 bases). The CDR3 DNA sequence: TGTGCCAGCGAACTAGCAGTCGGGGAGCTGTTTTTT. Translated: CASELAVGELFF.